The T cell receptor (beta chain) under discussion was sequenced for a study of T cell responses to AZD1222 COVID-19 vaccine. Germline lookup yields CDR1 SGHNT and CDR2 YYREEE (reference sequence). This CDR3 has 16 amino acids. V lost 4 bases and J lost 6; bases outside the gene matches: 12. TCRdb's table, derived via immunoSEQ multiplex PCR, lists solely in-frame clones and lacks some. The sample records more than 35,000 clones, 83% being singletons. The starting material was peripheral blood, obtained on day 0 of AZD1222 vaccination. The chain joins TRBV5-4 to TRBJ1-1, with 10 bases matching TRBD1. This TCR came from an adult in good health. This CDR3 reads CASSPRQGAYFPEAFF. Here the CDR3 DNA reads TGTGCCAGCAGCCCGAGACAGGGGGCTTACTTCCCTGAAGCTTTCTTT.